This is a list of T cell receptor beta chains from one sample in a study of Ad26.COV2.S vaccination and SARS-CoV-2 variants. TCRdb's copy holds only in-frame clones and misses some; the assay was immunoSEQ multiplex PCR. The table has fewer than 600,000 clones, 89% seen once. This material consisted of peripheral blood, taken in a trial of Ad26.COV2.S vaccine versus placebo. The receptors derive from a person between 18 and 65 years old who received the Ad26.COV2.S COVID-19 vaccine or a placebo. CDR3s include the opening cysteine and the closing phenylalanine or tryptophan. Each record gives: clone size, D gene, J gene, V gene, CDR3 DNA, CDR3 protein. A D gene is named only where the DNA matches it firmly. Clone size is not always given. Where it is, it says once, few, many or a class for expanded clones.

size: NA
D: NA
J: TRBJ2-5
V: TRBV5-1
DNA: TGCGCCAGCAGCCCGCCGGGTTTCGGGGTAGAGACCCAGTACTTC
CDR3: CASSPPGFGVETQYF

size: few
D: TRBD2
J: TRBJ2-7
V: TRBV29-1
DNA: TGCAGCGTTGACCAGACTAGCGGGTTGCAGTACTTC
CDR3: CSVDQTSGLQYF

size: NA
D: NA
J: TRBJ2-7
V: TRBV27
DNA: TGTGCCAGCAGGTTTAGCGGCCCCTACGAGCAGTACTTC
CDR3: CASRFSGPYEQYF

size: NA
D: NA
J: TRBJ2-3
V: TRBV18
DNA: TGTGCCAGCTCACCACCGGTCAGGGGGGGCACAGATACGCAGTATTTT
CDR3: CASSPPVRGGTDTQYF

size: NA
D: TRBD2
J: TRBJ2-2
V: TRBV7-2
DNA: TGTGCCAGCAGCTTCCAACCGGGACTAGCAACATCGGGGGAGCTGTTTTTT
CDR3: CASSFQPGLATSGELFF

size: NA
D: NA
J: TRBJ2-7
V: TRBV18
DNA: TGTGCCAGCTCACCGCCGACTAGCTCCTACGAGCAGTACTTC
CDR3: CASSPPTSSYEQYF

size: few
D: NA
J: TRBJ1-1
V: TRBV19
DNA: TGTGCCAGTACCATAGGCACTGAAGCTTTCTTT
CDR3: CASTIGTEAFF

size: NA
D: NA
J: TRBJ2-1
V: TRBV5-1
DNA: TGCGCCAGCAGCTTTAATTGGGGTCAGGTTCCGAATGAGCAGTTCTTC
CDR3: CASSFNWGQVPNEQFF

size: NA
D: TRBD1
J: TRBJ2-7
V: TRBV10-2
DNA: TGCGCCAGCAGTCCCCCGGACAGGGGGCGCGAGCAGTACTTC
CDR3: CASSPPDRGREQYF

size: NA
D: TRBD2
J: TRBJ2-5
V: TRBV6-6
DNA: TGTGCCGGAGGACTAGCGGGACAAGAGACCCAGTACTTC
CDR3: CAGGLAGQETQYF

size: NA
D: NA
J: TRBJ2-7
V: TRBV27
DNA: TGTGCCAGCAGTCCCCCGAGCTCCTACGAGCAGTACTTC
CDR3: CASSPPSSYEQYF

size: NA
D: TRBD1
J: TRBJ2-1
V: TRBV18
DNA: TGTGCCAGCTCACCACTACCAGGGGGCGAGCAGTTCTTC
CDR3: CASSPLPGGEQFF

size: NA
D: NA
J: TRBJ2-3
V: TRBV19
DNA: TGTGCCAGTAGTATGGGTACAGATACGCAGTATTTT
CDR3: CASSMGTDTQYF

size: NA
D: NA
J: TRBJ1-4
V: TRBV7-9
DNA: TGTGCCAGCAGCTTTAGATTTGGGGTAGCAACTAATGAAAAACTGTTTTTT
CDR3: CASSFRFGVATNEKLFF

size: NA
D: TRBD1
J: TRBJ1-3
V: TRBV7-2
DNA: TGTGCCAGCAGCACACAGGGGGCATTCTCTGGAAACACCATATATTTT
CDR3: CASSTQGAFSGNTIYF

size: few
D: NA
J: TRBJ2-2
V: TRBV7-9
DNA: TGTGCCAGCATTGGGCCAACCTTCACCGGGGAGCTGTTTTTT
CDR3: CASIGPTFTGELFF

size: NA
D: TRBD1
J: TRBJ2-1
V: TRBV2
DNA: TGTGCCAGCAGTCCGGGACAGGGGGCGGTTGAGCAGTTCTTC
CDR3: CASSPGQGAVEQFF

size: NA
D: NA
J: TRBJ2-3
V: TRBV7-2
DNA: TGTGCCAGCAGCTTAGGAGGGGGGGCAGATACGCAGTATTTT
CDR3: CASSLGGGADTQYF

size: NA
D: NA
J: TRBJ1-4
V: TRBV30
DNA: TGTGCCTGGAGCGCGAGGCCCGTGGCAGATCCCACTTTT
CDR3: CAWSARPVADPTF

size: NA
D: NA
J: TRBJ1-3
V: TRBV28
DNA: TGTGCCAGCAGAATGACGGCCTCTGGAAACACCATATATTTT
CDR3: CASRMTASGNTIYF

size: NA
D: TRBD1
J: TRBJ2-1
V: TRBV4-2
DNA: TGTGCCAGCAGCCAAGGGACAGGTCCGAATAATGAGCAGTTCTTC
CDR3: CASSQGTGPNNEQFF

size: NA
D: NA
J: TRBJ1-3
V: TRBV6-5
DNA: TGTGCCAGCAGCCGTAACAGGGATGGAAACACCATATATTTT
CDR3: CASSRNRDGNTIYF

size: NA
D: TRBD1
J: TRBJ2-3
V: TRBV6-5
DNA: TGTGCCAGCAGTCCGGACAGGGTTGAAGATACGCAGTATTTT
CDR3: CASSPDRVEDTQYF

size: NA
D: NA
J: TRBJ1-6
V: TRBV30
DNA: TGTGCCTGGAGCAGGGTGTCTAAGTCACCCCTCCACTTT
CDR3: CAWSRVSKSPLHF

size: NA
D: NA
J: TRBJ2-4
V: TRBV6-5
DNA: TGTGCCAGCACAACGAAAGCCAAAAACATTCAGTACTTC
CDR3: CASTTKAKNIQYF

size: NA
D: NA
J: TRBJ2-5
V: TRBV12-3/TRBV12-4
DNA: TGTGCCAGCACCTTCCGGGAGACCCAGTACTTC
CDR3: CASTFRETQYF

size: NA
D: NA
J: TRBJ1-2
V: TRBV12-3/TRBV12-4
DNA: TGTGCCAGCAGTTTTAGAGGGACCTATGGCTACACCTTC
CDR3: CASSFRGTYGYTF